This T cell receptor beta chain was sequenced for a study of patients and donors after allogeneic stem cell transplantation. Looked up from germline, CDR1 is LGHDT and CDR2 is YNNKEL (reference sequence). This CDR3 is built from 12 residues. V gave up 8 bases and J gave up 8 bases; unmatched junction bases: 1. TCRdb independently ran MiXCR on the RT-PCR reads; one entry per CDR3 protein. The sample has hundreds of thousands of distinct CDR3 sequences; under 20% are singletons. Sequenced sample: blood, either unsorted or a sorted T cell fraction (not recorded which). The V gene is TRBV3-1, the J gene TRBJ1-6; 9 bases agree with TRBD1. This clonotype was obtained from a human donor who was either an allogeneic HSCT recipient or a stem cell or donor lymphocyte infusion donor (not recorded which). It is not recorded whose cells these are; they may come from a transplant donor. Written as DNA, the CDR3 is TGTGCCAGCGGACAGGGGTATTCACCCCTCCACTTT. Residues: CASGQGYSPLHF.